The 24 T cell receptor beta chains presented below share a single source sample, sequenced in a study of blood T cell repertoires in COVID-19. Assay: immunoSEQ multiplex PCR; the TCRdb copy retains only in-frame clones and omits some. The profile shows roughly 420,000 clones, 85% to 90% of them singletons. Sequencing used PBMCs or T cells enriched from blood (not recorded which). All receptors derive from a woman aged 30 to 39 with acute COVID-19.

This chain links TRBV18 with TRBJ2-1, with 11 bases aligning to TRBD2. Unmatched junction bases numbered 8, after V lost 3 bases and J lost 7 bases. CDR1 and CDR2 from the germline V gene are KGHSH and LQKENI. This CDR3 comprises 16 residues. The CDR3 is CASSPLAGGQYNEQFF. Written as DNA, the CDR3 is TGTGCCAGCTCACCGTTAGCGGGGGGGCAGTATAATGAGCAGTTCTTC.

The J gene is TRBJ2-7, the V gene TRBV6-4, with a tentative D call TRBD1 (6 bases). There are 16 residues in the CDR3. From germline, CDR1 is MRHNA and CDR2 SNTAGT. The ends were cut back, 6 bases at V and 5 bases at J, with 23 bases in the middle. Written as DNA, the CDR3 is TGTGCCAGCAGGGAGAAACCGGGACACACTTACGACGAGCAGTACTTC. It is translated as CASREKPGHTYDEQYF.

DNA for the CDR3: TGTGCCAGCAGGGACGGGAGCTCCTATAATTCACCCCTCCACTTT. The encoded protein is CASRDGSSYNSPLHF. This chain joins TRBV2 and TRBJ1-6; D uncertain. The CDR3 extends over 15 amino acids. CDR1 and CDR2 from the germline V gene are SNHLY and FYNNEI. V gave up 6 bases and J gave up 0 bases, with 9 bases separating them.

The rearrangement joins TRBV5-1 to TRBJ2-1, with D possibly matching TRBD2 (6 bases). The length of the CDR3 is 14 residues. The V end lost 1 base, the J end lost 6 bases, and 11 bases lay between the germline ends. CDR1 SGHRS and CDR2 YFSETQ come from the germline V gene. The CDR3 DNA follows: TGCGCCAGCAGCTTGCGGGGGAGGATCAATGAGCAGTTCTTC. It yields the protein CASSLRGRINEQFF.

The genes are TRBV28 and TRBJ1-2; 9 nucleotides agree with TRBD1. V dropped 8 bases and J dropped 4; count of bases not matched to a gene: 8. Germline values: CDR1 MDHEN, CDR2 SYDVKM. CDR3 length: 14 residues. For the CDR3, the DNA is TGTGCCAGCCGCTACCGGGACAGGGTCTATGGCTACACCTTC. Translation gives CASRYRDRVYGYTF.

V usage is TRBV4-3 and J usage is TRBJ1-2; D unclear. The CDR3 loop spans 15 amino acids. The ends were cut back, 4 bases at V and 4 bases at J, with 16 bases in the middle. Germline V gives CDR1 LGHNA, CDR2 YSLEER. DNA for the CDR3: TGCGCCAGCAGCCCTTCACTCTCACCGGGCTATGGCTACACCTTC. This translates into CASSPSLSPGYGYTF.

J is TRBJ2-3 and V is TRBV12-3 or TRBV12-4; D is uncertain. This CDR3 contains 12 residues. V was pared by 1 base and J by 7 bases, with 6 bases between. The CDR3 DNA follows: TGTGCCAGCAGTTTAGGAGCATATACGCAGTATTTT. Translated, it gives CASSLGAYTQYF.

V gene TRBV3-1 (or the pseudogene TRBV3-2) combines with J gene TRBJ2-3; D might be TRBD2 (5 bases). The germline V gene encodes CDR1 LGHDT and CDR2 YNNKEL (reference sequence). The CDR3 has 16 amino acids. V lost 4 bases and J 0 bases, leaving 14 bases between the germline ends. The DNA of the CDR3 is TGTGCCAGCAGCCGAGGACTCTATACTAGCACAGATACGCAGTATTTT. This codes for CASSRGLYTSTDTQYF.

This chain connects TRBV6-2 or TRBV6-3 to TRBJ2-1, with D possibly TRBD1 on 6 matching bases. Germline assignment: CDR1 MNHEY and CDR2 SVGEGT. Deletions cut 5 bases from V and 0 bases from J, with 17 bases between. CDR3 length: 17 amino acids. CDR3 amino acids: CASSRRIGQSSYNEQFF. The DNA of the CDR3 is TGTGCCAGCAGTCGCAGAATTGGACAGAGCTCCTACAATGAGCAGTTCTTC.

The V gene is TRBV6-5, the J gene TRBJ1-6, with D possibly TRBD1 on 6 matching bases. Germline CDR1 MNHEY, CDR2 SVGAGI. V lost 2 bases and J 9 bases, leaving 17 bases between the germline ends. The CDR3 totals 16 residues. The CDR3 DNA follows: TGTGCCAGCAGTTACCAGGGGACAATAGGACTTTCACCCCTCCACTTT. It translates to CASSYQGTIGLSPLHF.

The rearrangement links TRBV5-1 to TRBJ1-2; a weak D match, TRBD1 (6 bases). Germline values: CDR1 SGHRS, CDR2 YFSETQ. The V end was cut by 4 bases, the J end by 0 bases, with 19 bases between. The CDR3 is 17 amino acids. CDR3 region: CASSQARGSVANYGYTF. In DNA form, the CDR3 reads TGCGCCAGCAGCCAAGCAAGGGGGAGCGTAGCTAACTATGGCTACACCTTC.

The chain combines TRBV10-2 with TRBJ2-6; the D gene is possibly TRBD2 (6 bases). The CDR3 covers 15 residues. V was shortened by 8 bases and J by 0 bases, with 11 bases between the two germline ends. Looked up from germline, CDR1 is WSHSY and CDR2 is SAAADI. The DNA of the CDR3 is TGCGCCAGCGCGGGACGGAACTCTGGGGCCAACGTCCTGACTTTC. This codes for CASAGRNSGANVLTF.

The V and J genes are TRBV19 and TRBJ2-2, with 10 nucleotides matching TRBD1. The V gene's germline CDR1 is LNHDA and CDR2 SQIVND (reference sequence). This CDR3 has 15 residues. Trimming took 9 bases from V and 3 from J; bases not matched to a gene: 7. The CDR3 spells CASLGTGVYTGELFF. The CDR3 bases are TGTGCCAGCCTTGGGACAGGGGTTTACACCGGGGAGCTGTTTTTT.

The chain links TRBV7-9 to TRBJ2-3; 7 positions match TRBD2. Germline CDR1 reads SEHNR; CDR2 reads FQNEAQ (reference sequence). This CDR3 has 15 amino acids. The junction had 5 bases not matched to a gene; V was cut back by 4 bases and J by 1 base. Here the CDR3 reads CASSWGGKGTDTQYF. The CDR3 DNA reads as TGTGCCAGCAGCTGGGGGGGAAAAGGCACAGATACGCAGTATTTT. The whole variable domain, filled in from reference TRBV7-9 and TRBJ2-3, reads DTGVSQNPRHKITKRGQNVTFRCDPISEHNRLYWYRQTLGQGPEFLTYFQNEAQLEKSRLLSDRFSAERPKGSFSTLEIQRTEQGDSAMYLCASSWGGKGTDTQYFGPGTRLTVL.

V gene TRBV5-1 combines with J gene TRBJ2-3, with TRBD2 as a possible D gene (7 bases). This CDR3 has 16 residues. Trimming took 4 bases from V and 2 from J, leaving 17 bases between them. In germline, CDR1 is SGHRS, CDR2 YFSETQ. The CDR3 loop is CASSPKGRGLTDTQYF. As DNA, the CDR3 is TGCGCCAGCAGCCCCAAAGGGCGGGGGCTCACAGATACGCAGTATTTT.

This CDR3 reads CASSVEERGATETQYF. In DNA form, the CDR3 reads TGTGCCAGCAGCGTAGAGGAGCGGGGGGCGACCGAGACCCAGTACTTC. The J gene is TRBJ2-5, the V gene TRBV9, with TRBD2 identical over 9 bases. In germline, CDR1 is SGDLS, CDR2 YYNGEE. The junction had 8 bases not matched to a gene; V was cut back by 0 bases and J by 5 bases. The CDR3 is 16 residues long.

V and J are TRBV10-1 and TRBJ1-1; TRBD1 is a possible D gene (5 bases). Trimming shortened V by 6 bases and J by 5 bases, and 16 bases separated the two germline ends. Germline V CDR1 and CDR2: WNHNN, SYGVQD (reference sequence). CDR3 size: 14 residues. The CDR3 is CASSRSGGLTEAFF. The CDR3 DNA sequence: TGCGCCAGCAGCCGCTCGGGGGGATTAACTGAAGCTTTCTTT.

This clone is a singleton in its sample. J is TRBJ2-1 and V is TRBV5-1, with 7 bases lining up with TRBD2. Germline lookup yields CDR1 SGHRS and CDR2 YFSETQ. V was clipped by 3 bases and J by 9 bases; unmatched bases: 3. The CDR3 loop spans 12 amino acids. CDR3 region: CASSSSGGEQFF. CDR3 DNA sequence: TGCGCCAGCAGCTCTAGCGGAGGTGAGCAGTTCTTC. Full variable domain (rest looked up from reference TRBV5-1 and TRBJ2-1): KAGVTQTPRYLIKTRGQQVTLSCSPISGHRSVSWYQQTPGQGLQFLFEYFSETQRNKGNFPGRFSGRQFSNSRSEMNVSTLELGDSALYLCASSSSGGEQFFGPGTRLTVL.

This rearrangement joins TRBV19 to TRBJ1-1, with TRBD1 matching 11 bases. Germline V CDR1 and CDR2: LNHDA, SQIVND (reference sequence). This CDR3 is built from 14 residues. The J segment lost 5 bases and the V segment lost 5 bases, leaving 4 bases of the junction unmatched. The DNA of the CDR3 is TGTGCCAGTAGTCGGGACAGGGGGTTAACTGAAGCTTTCTTT. This gives the protein CASSRDRGLTEAFF.

The CDR3 region has the DNA TGTGCCATCAGTGTAGTTTGGACAGGGGCCAGTAAAGCTTTCTTT. Translating it yields CAISVVWTGASKAFF. This sequence joins TRBV10-3 and TRBJ1-1, with 9 bases fitting TRBD1. Germline V gene sequence: CDR1 ENHRY, CDR2 SYGVKD. V trimming: 4 bases; J trimming: 9 bases; junction bases outside the gene matches: 12. The CDR3 length is 15 residues.

V and J are TRBV20-1 and TRBJ1-1, with TRBD1 identical over 9 bases. The CDR3 loop spans 15 amino acids. The V and J ends lost 3 bases and 4 bases, in that order; junction bases with no gene match: 9. The germline V gene has CDR1 DFQATT and CDR2 SNEGSKA (reference sequence). The CDR3, as DNA: TGCAGTGCTAGTAGGGGGACAGGGAGAGGCACTGAAGCTTTCTTT. Translating it yields CSASRGTGRGTEAFF.

This sequence joins TRBV6-1 and TRBJ1-2, with D possibly TRBD1 on 5 matching bases. The length of the CDR3 is 14 residues. CDR1 is MNHNS and CDR2 is SASEGT in the germline V gene. V lost 3 bases to trimming and J lost 3 bases, with 11 bases between them. CDR3 sequence: CASSEGGPHYGYTF. CDR3 DNA sequence: TGTGCCAGCAGTGAGGGGGGACCCCACTATGGCTACACCTTC.

This clone was found once. This chain uses TRBV7-8 with TRBJ2-7; TRBD2 agrees at 7 bases. Losses at the gene ends were 3 bases for V and 6 bases for J; bases not matched to a gene: 14. Germline values: CDR1 SGHVS, CDR2 FQNEAQ. This CDR3 is built from 16 residues. The CDR3: CASSFRAGTTSGEQYF. The CDR3 bases are TGTGCCAGCAGCTTTCGAGCGGGAACAACCTCAGGCGAGCAGTACTTC.

This clone has a single count. The rearrangement uses TRBV7-3 and TRBJ2-3, with D possibly TRBD2 on 5 matching bases. CDR3 size: 13 residues. V was clipped by 6 bases and J by 2 bases, with 9 bases between them. Germline-derived CDR1 and CDR2 are SGHTA and FQGTGA. CDR3 loop: CASSLALTDTQYF. The CDR3 nucleotides read TGTGCCAGCAGTCTAGCTCTCACAGATACGCAGTATTTT.